This T cell receptor beta chain was sequenced for a study of blood T cells in healthy people across ages. On the study more broadly: For every two T cells, template switching captured about one barcoded beta molecule.

The CDR3 totals 13 residues. The germline gives CDR1 DFQATT, CDR2 SNEGSKA (reference sequence). This clonotype was found a few times. Primed by a sample-barcoded 5' primer and a J-beta primer mix, a second PCR proceeded for about 6 to 12 cycles. MiXCR was run by TCRdb on the 5' RACE reads, yielding one entry per CDR3 protein. The sample holds just over 1 million distinct CDR3 sequences; around 45% are singletons and the top ten take 15% to 20%. The TCR was taken from a woman aged 55 to 70 in good health. The genes are TRBV20-1 and TRBJ2-1, with 10 bases identical to TRBD1. The J call is in doubt because the DNA end fits TRBJ2-7 better. Sequencing was carried out using blood. CDR3 sequence reads: CSARGQGAREQYF. The CDR3 nucleotides are TGCAGTGCTAGAGGACAGGGGGCGCGTGAGCAGTACTTC.